This T cell receptor beta chain was recovered during a study of OX40 agonist ivuxolimab in advanced cancers. Study in general: The patients received agonistic anti-OX40 (CD134) antibody ivuxolimab.

The CDR3 extends over 20 amino acids. The germline gives CDR1 PRHDT, CDR2 FYEKMQ (reference sequence). The ends were cut back, 5 bases at V and 0 bases at J, with 27 bases in the middle. This clone appeared a single time. Measured with immunoSEQ multiplex PCR; TCRdb has only the in-frame clones, and not every one. The data contain around 43,000 clones, roughly 86% of them singletons. The TCR comes from an adult with an advanced solid tumor such as melanoma, head and neck, liver or kidney cancer. Sequences were derived from CD4+ or CD8+ T cells sorted from blood, sampled in a trial of the OX40 agonist ivuxolimab. The chain has TRBV13 and TRBJ2-3, with a tentative D call TRBD2 (7 bases). CDR3 sequence (DNA): TGTGCCAGCAGCATCCGTGGGGAGGGGGTGGTCCCCTATAGCACAGATACGCAGTATTTT. Protein sequence: CASSIRGEGVVPYSTDTQYF.